The rows below give T cell receptor beta chains drawn from one sample of a study of graft-versus-host responses after intestinal transplantation. Their antigens remain unidentified. Sequenced by immunoSEQ multiplex PCR; TCRdb stores in-frame clones only, minus some. The sample holds more than 85,000 clones, 85% to 95% seen once. The source material was unstimulated CD8+ T cells sorted from spleen or lymph node cells, sampled before intestinal transplant. The receptors originated from a human donor who received an intestinal transplant. CDR3s include the opening cysteine and the closing phenylalanine or tryptophan. Fields, in order: J gene, clone size, D gene, V gene, CDR3 protein, CDR3 DNA. D genes are given only for firm matches. Size values are once, few and many counts, or a class for expanded clones, and some rows have none.

j_call: TRBJ2-7
clone_size: once
d_call: .
v_call: TRBV5-1
cdr3_aa: CASSLTPSYEQYF
cdr3_nt: TGCGCCAGCAGCTTGACACCCTCTTACGAGCAGTACTTC

j_call: TRBJ2-7
clone_size: .
d_call: TRBD2
v_call: TRBV15
cdr3_aa: CATSRDRGRASYEQYF
cdr3_nt: TGTGCCACCAGCAGAGATCGCGGGAGGGCCTCCTACGAGCAGTACTTC

j_call: TRBJ2-3
clone_size: .
d_call: .
v_call: TRBV4-2
cdr3_aa: CASSQGIAPGTDTQYF
cdr3_nt: TGTGCCAGCAGCCAAGGTATCGCCCCGGGGACAGATACGCAGTATTTT

j_call: TRBJ1-2
clone_size: .
d_call: .
v_call: TRBV6-5
cdr3_aa: CASSFSRGNYGYTF
cdr3_nt: TGTGCCAGCAGTTTTTCCAGGGGCAACTATGGCTACACCTTC

j_call: TRBJ2-1
clone_size: .
d_call: TRBD1
v_call: TRBV19
cdr3_aa: CASSPWDRDHEQFF
cdr3_nt: TGTGCCAGTAGTCCCTGGGACAGGGACCATGAGCAGTTCTTC

j_call: TRBJ1-3
clone_size: .
d_call: TRBD1
v_call: TRBV9
cdr3_aa: CASSVQGVGGNTIYF
cdr3_nt: TGTGCCAGCAGCGTTCAGGGGGTGGGCGGAAACACCATATATTTT

j_call: TRBJ1-5
clone_size: .
d_call: .
v_call: TRBV7-2
cdr3_aa: CASSLMRLGGDQPQHF
cdr3_nt: TGTGCCAGCAGCCTCATGCGTTTAGGGGGAGATCAGCCCCAGCATTTT

j_call: TRBJ2-1
clone_size: .
d_call: .
v_call: TRBV7-6
cdr3_aa: CASSLQGGREQFF
cdr3_nt: TGTGCCAGCAGCCTCCAGGGCGGTCGGGAGCAGTTCTTC

j_call: TRBJ1-3
clone_size: .
d_call: .
v_call: TRBV10-3
cdr3_aa: CAISPETFSGNTIYF
cdr3_nt: TGTGCCATCAGTCCGGAGACATTCTCTGGAAACACCATATATTTT

j_call: TRBJ2-7
clone_size: once
d_call: .
v_call: TRBV19
cdr3_aa: CASSIDTRHYEQYF
cdr3_nt: TGTGCCAGTAGTATCGATACTAGGCACTACGAGCAGTACTTC

j_call: TRBJ2-7
clone_size: .
d_call: TRBD2
v_call: TRBV9
cdr3_aa: CASSPPGTSVSEQYF
cdr3_nt: TGTGCCAGCAGCCCCCCCGGGACTAGCGTCTCCGAGCAGTACTTC

j_call: TRBJ2-2
clone_size: .
d_call: TRBD2
v_call: TRBV10-2
cdr3_aa: CASLGVGVAGVTGELFF
cdr3_nt: TGCGCCAGTTTGGGGGTCGGGGTAGCGGGAGTAACCGGGGAGCTGTTTTTT

j_call: TRBJ1-1
clone_size: .
d_call: .
v_call: TRBV7-9
cdr3_aa: CASSSRGMNTEAFF
cdr3_nt: TGTGCCAGCAGCTCAAGGGGGATGAACACTGAAGCTTTCTTT

j_call: TRBJ1-5
clone_size: .
d_call: TRBD1
v_call: TRBV27
cdr3_aa: CASSLLQGGQPQHF
cdr3_nt: TGTGCCAGCAGTCTTTTACAGGGGGGCCAGCCCCAGCATTTT

j_call: TRBJ1-1
clone_size: .
d_call: .
v_call: TRBV6-5
cdr3_aa: CASRRNTEAFF
cdr3_nt: TGTGCCAGCAGGAGGAACACTGAAGCTTTCTTT

j_call: TRBJ2-1
clone_size: .
d_call: TRBD2
v_call: TRBV12-5
cdr3_aa: CASAPPGGRRNEQFF
cdr3_nt: TGTGCTAGTGCCCCCCCTGGCGGGAGGCGCAATGAGCAGTTCTTC